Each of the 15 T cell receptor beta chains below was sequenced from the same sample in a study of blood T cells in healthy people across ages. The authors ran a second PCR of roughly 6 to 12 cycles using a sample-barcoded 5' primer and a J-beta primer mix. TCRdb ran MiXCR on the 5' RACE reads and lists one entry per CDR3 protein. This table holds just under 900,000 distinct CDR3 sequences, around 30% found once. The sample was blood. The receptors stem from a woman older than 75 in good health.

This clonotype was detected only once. CDR3 protein: CSVGGGKTGYTF. The CDR3 DNA is TGCAGCGTGGGGGGAGGGAAGACTGGCTACACCTTC. This chain links TRBV29-1 with TRBJ1-2, with D tentatively TRBD1 (5 bases). Germline values: CDR1 SQVTM, CDR2 ANQGSEA. Between the trimmed V and J ends, which lost 6 bases and 7 bases, there was a span of 15 bases. This CDR3 is built from 12 residues.

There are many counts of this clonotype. CDR3 coding DNA: TGTGCCAGCAGCTTAGACCAGGGTATCTACAATGAGCAGTTCTTC. Encoded protein: CASSLDQGIYNEQFF. V is TRBV7-2 and J is TRBJ2-1; tentatively, D is TRBD1 (5 bases). The ends were cut back, 1 base at V and 3 bases at J, with 10 bases in the middle. This CDR3 region has 15 residues. Germline V gives CDR1 SGHTA, CDR2 FQGNSA.

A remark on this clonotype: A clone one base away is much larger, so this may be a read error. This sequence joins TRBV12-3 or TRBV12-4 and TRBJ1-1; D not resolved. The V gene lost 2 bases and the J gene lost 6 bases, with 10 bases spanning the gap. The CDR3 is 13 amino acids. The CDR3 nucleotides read TGTGCCAGCAGTTTAATGATGGGCCCTGAAGCTTTCTTT. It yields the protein CASSLMMGPEAFF.

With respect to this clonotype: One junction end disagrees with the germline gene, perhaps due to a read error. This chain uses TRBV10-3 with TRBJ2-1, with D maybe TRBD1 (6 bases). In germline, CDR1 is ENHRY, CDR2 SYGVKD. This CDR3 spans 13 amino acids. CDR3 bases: TGTGCCATCAATCTCACAGGGTACAATGGGCAGTTCTTC. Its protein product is CAINLTGYNGQFF.

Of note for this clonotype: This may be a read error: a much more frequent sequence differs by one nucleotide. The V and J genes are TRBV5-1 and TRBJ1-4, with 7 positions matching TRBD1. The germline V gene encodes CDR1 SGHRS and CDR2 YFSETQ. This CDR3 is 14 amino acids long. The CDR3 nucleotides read TGCGCCAGCAGCGCGGGACAGAGTAATGAAAAACTGTGTTTT. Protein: CASSAGQSNEKLCF. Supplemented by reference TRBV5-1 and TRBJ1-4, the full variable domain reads KAGVTQTPRYLIKTRGQQVTLSCSPISGHRSVSWYQQTPGQGLQFLFEYFSETQRNKGNFPGRFSGRQFSNSRSEMNVSTLELGDSALYLCASSAGQSNEKLCFGSGTQLSVL.

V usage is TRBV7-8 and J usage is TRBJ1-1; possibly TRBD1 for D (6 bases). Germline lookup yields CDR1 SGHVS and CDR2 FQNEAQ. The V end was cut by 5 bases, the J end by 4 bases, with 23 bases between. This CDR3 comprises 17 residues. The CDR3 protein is CASSALVRGSLGTEAFF. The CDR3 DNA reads TGTGCCAGCAGCGCTCTCGTCAGGGGCTCCTTAGGCACTGAAGCTTTCTTT.

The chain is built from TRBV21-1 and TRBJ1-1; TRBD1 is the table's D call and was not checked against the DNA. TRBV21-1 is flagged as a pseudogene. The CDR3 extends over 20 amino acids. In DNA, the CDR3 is TGTGCCAGCAGCCTGAGAAAACCCCGGGGGTTAGCTCGGTCGGACACTGAAGCTTTCTTT. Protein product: CASSLRKPRGLARSDTEAFF.

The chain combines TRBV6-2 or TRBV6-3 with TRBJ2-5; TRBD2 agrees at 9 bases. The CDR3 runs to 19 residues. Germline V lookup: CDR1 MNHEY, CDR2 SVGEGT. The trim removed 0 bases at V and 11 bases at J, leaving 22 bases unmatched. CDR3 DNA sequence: TGTGCCAGCAGTTACTCGATGGGCCCCGGGCGGGGGGGCTGGGATGAGCAGTACTTC. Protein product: CASSYSMGPGRGGWDEQYF.

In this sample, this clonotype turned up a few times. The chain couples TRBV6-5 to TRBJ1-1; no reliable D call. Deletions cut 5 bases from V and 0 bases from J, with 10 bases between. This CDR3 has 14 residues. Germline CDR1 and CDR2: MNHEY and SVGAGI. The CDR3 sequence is CASSNPTLNTEAFF. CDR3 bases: TGTGCCAGCAGTAATCCTACCCTGAACACTGAAGCTTTCTTT.

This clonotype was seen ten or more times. Here the CDR3 reads CATSPRGLSNEKLFF. The DNA for the CDR3 is TGTGCCACCTCACCCAGGGGCCTCTCTAATGAAAAACTGTTTTTT. The V and J genes are TRBV15 and TRBJ1-4; possible D gene TRBD1, 6 bases. CDR1 LNHNV and CDR2 YYDKDF come from the germline V gene (reference sequence). V was shortened by 8 bases and J by 3 bases, with 16 bases between the two germline ends. CDR3 length equals 15 residues.

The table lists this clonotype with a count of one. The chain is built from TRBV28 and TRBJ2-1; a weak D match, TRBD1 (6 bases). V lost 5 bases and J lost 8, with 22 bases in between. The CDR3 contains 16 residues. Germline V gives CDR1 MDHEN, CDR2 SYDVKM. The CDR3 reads CASSVPFTQGYHEQFF. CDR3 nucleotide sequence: TGTGCCAGCAGTGTACCCTTTACACAGGGATACCATGAGCAGTTCTTC.

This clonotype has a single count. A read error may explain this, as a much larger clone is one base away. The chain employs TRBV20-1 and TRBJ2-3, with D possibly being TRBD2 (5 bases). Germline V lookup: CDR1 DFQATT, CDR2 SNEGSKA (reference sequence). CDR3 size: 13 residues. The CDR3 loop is CRASFGGGDTQYF. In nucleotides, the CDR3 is TGCAGAGCTAGCTTCGGAGGAGGAGATACGCAGTATTTT.

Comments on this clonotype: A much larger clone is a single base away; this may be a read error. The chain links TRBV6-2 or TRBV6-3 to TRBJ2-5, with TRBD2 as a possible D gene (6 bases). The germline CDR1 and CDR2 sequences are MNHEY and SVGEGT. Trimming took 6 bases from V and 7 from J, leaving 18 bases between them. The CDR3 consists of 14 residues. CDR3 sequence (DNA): TGTGCCAGCAGATCCTTCCTAACGGGGGTGACCCAGTACTTC. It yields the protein CASRSFLTGVTQYF.

CDR3 in DNA: TGCAGTGCTCCTGGGCAGGGGGGCAATCAGCCCCAGCATTTT. It translates to CSAPGQGGNQPQHF. The chain has TRBV20-1 and TRBJ1-5, with 7 positions matching TRBD1. The CDR3 is made up of 14 amino acids. With 5 bases clipped from V and 2 bases from J, the junction kept 6 bases outside the gene matches. Looked up from germline, CDR1 is DFQATT and CDR2 is SNEGSKA (reference sequence).

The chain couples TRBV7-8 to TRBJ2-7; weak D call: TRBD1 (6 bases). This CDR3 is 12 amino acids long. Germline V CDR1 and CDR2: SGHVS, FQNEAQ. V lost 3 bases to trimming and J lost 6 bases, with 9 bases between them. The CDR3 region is CASSFAQGEQYF. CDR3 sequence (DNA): TGTGCCAGCAGCTTCGCACAGGGCGAGCAGTACTTC.